This T cell receptor beta chain was identified in a study of shared clonotypes between healthy human individuals. The overall study: Sampling drew on donors who were a couple of women and a few men aged 18 to 49.

With 4 bases removed from V and 6 bases from J, the gap between germline ends came to 9 bases. The germline V gene has CDR1 SEHNR and CDR2 FQNEAQ (reference sequence). This CDR3 has 12 residues. Evenly divided among several immunoSEQ plates was the genomic DNA of each subset. Clones were read by immunoSEQ multiplex PCR, and TCRdb kept only the in-frame ones, dropping some. The sample yields some 200,000 clones, 66% seen once. The receptor was derived from a man aged 25-40 years in good health. Sequencing input: memory CD4+ T cells sorted from blood. Subset given: CD45RA-negative fraction. J is TRBJ1-1 and V is TRBV7-9; no definite D call. CDR3 sequence: CASSSEGSEAFF. DNA of the CDR3: TGTGCCAGCAGCTCCGAGGGCTCTGAAGCTTTCTTT. Filled out from reference TRBV7-9 and TRBJ1-1, the complete variable domain reads DTGVSQNPRHKITKRGQNVTFRCDPISEHNRLYWYRQTLGQGPEFLTYFQNEAQLEKSRLLSDRFSAERPKGSFSTLEIQRTEQGDSAMYLCASSSEGSEAFFGQGTRLTVV.